This TCR beta chain is from a study of OX40 agonist ivuxolimab in advanced cancers. Study information: Partial responses were recorded for three patients, including one with hepatocellular carcinoma and two with cutaneous melanoma.

V lost 10 bases, J lost 7 bases, and 11 bases stayed unmatched. The CDR3 has 14 residues. Germline lookup yields CDR1 SEHNR and CDR2 FQNEAQ (reference sequence). Regarding the study as a whole: At 0.1-3.0 mg/kg, partial responders had clonal expansion among the lowest observed.

Repertoires were generated with immunoSEQ multiplex PCR, while TCRdb's copy carries only in-frame clones and drops some. The sample lists more than 25,000 clones, more than 75% occurring once. Note on this clone: Its specificity is not known.

The TCR sequence derives from an adult with an advanced solid tumor such as melanoma, head and neck, liver or kidney cancer. The chain is built from TRBV7-9 and TRBJ2-1; 9 bases line up with TRBD2. Sequenced here: CD4+ or CD8+ T cells sorted from blood, sampled in a trial of the OX40 agonist ivuxolimab. The CDR3 here is CAISAASGMNEQFF. CDR3 bases: TGTGCCATTTCAGCAGCTAGCGGGATGAATGAGCAGTTCTTC.